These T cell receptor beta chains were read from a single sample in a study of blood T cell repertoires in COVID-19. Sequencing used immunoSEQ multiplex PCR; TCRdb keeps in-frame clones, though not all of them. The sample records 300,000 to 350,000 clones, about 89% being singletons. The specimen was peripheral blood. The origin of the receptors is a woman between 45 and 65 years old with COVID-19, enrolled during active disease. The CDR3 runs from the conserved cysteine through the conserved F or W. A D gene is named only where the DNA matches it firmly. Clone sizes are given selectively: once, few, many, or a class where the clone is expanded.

CASSLEGSGIRGDTQYF	TGTGCCAGCAGCTTAGAGGGTAGCGGGATTCGCGGGGATACGCAGTATTTT	TRBJ2-3	few	TRBD2	TRBV11-3
CASSPTSGATYNEQFF	TGTGCCAGTAGTCCTACTAGCGGGGCCACTTACAATGAGCAGTTCTTC	TRBJ2-1	NA	TRBD2	TRBV19
CASSPRGSNQPQHF	TGTGCCAGCAGTCCCAGAGGTTCAAATCAGCCCCAGCATTTT	TRBJ1-5	few	NA	TRBV6-5
CASSLEWPSYTF	TGTGCCAGCAGTTTAGAGTGGCCCAGCTACACCTTC	TRBJ1-2	NA	NA	TRBV12-3/TRBV12-4
CASHRVSGGNTIYF	TGTGCCAGCCACCGAGTCTCCGGGGGAAACACCATATATTTT	TRBJ1-3	NA	NA	TRBV6-5
CASSEAKVPTTEAFF	TGTGCCAGCAGTGAAGCAAAAGTCCCTACCACTGAAGCTTTCTTT	TRBJ1-1	NA	NA	TRBV2
CAWRQQGSNGYTF	TGTGCCTGGAGGCAACAGGGTTCGAATGGCTACACCTTC	TRBJ1-2	NA	NA	TRBV30
CASRGLAGSSFPMDEQFF	TGTGCCAGCAGGGGACTAGCGGGATCCTCGTTCCCGATGGATGAGCAGTTCTTC	TRBJ2-1	once	TRBD2	TRBV27
CASSLALNRGMKETQYF	TGTGCCAGCAGCTTAGCGCTTAATAGAGGGATGAAAGAGACCCAGTACTTC	TRBJ2-5	NA	NA	TRBV7-8
CASRLISSGARQFF	TGCGCCAGCAGGCTGATTAGTTCTGGTGCCCGGCAGTTCTTC	TRBJ2-1	NA	NA	TRBV10-2
CASSSVSKLTVVGGNEQFF	TGTGCCAGCAGCTCGGTTTCTAAACTCACGGTCGTGGGAGGCAATGAGCAGTTCTTC	TRBJ2-1	NA	NA	TRBV7-2
CASSLEGGKNTGELFF	TGTGCCAGCAGCTTAGAGGGCGGGAAGAACACCGGGGAGCTGTTTTTT	TRBJ2-2	NA	NA	TRBV11-2
CASSYSPGSYEQYF	TGTGCCAGCAGCTATTCCCCAGGGTCCTACGAGCAGTACTTC	TRBJ2-7	NA	NA	TRBV27
CASSQLDRLNTEAFF	TGTGCCAGCAGCCAGCTGGACAGATTGAACACTGAAGCTTTCTTT	TRBJ1-1	NA	NA	TRBV3-1/TRBV3-2
CASSELGGSVDGYTF	TGTGCCAGCAGTGAATTGGGCGGGTCGGTCGATGGCTACACCTTC	TRBJ1-2	NA	NA	TRBV6-1
CASRAGRVAQYF	TGTGCCAGCAGGGCGGGGCGGGTGGCCCAGTACTTC	TRBJ2-5	NA	NA	TRBV2
CASSPPRGNTDTQYF	TGTGCCAGCAGCCCACCTCGAGGGAACACAGATACGCAGTATTTT	TRBJ2-3	few	NA	TRBV5-4
CASSLGLTGGDVDGYTF	TGTGCCAGCAGCTTAGGATTAACAGGGGGCGACGTTGATGGCTACACCTTC	TRBJ1-2	NA	TRBD1	TRBV7-6
CASSFRSGTGKSYEQYF	TGCGCCAGCAGCTTTCGGTCCGGGACAGGGAAATCCTACGAGCAGTACTTC	TRBJ2-7	NA	TRBD1	TRBV5-1
CASRQRTGKDEQFF	TGTGCCAGCAGGCAGAGAACAGGGAAAGATGAGCAGTTCTTC	TRBJ2-1	NA	NA	TRBV7-2
CASSLVPRTSPSYNEQFF	TGTGCCAGCAGCTTAGTCCCCCGGACTAGCCCTTCCTACAATGAGCAGTTCTTC	TRBJ2-1	NA	TRBD2	TRBV11-3
CSAITGPLNEKLFF	TGCAGCGCGATAACAGGGCCTCTAAATGAAAAACTGTTTTTT	TRBJ1-4	NA	NA	TRBV29-1
CASSRLPGTGDPHTEAFF	TGTGCCAGCAGCCGATTACCTGGGACAGGGGACCCTCACACTGAAGCTTTCTTT	TRBJ1-1	NA	TRBD1	TRBV14
CASSRGPTSGATYEQYF	TGTGCCAGCAGCCGCGGTCCGACTAGCGGAGCTACTTACGAGCAGTACTTC	TRBJ2-7	NA	TRBD2	TRBV5-5
CASSEGARVNNEQFF	TGCGCCAGCAGCGAGGGGGCTAGGGTGAACAATGAGCAGTTCTTC	TRBJ2-1	NA	TRBD1	TRBV5-1
CASRRQITEAFF	TGTGCCAGCAGACGACAGATCACTGAAGCTTTCTTT	TRBJ1-1	NA	NA	TRBV12-3/TRBV12-4
CASSLAPQGATGELFF	TGCGCCAGCAGCTTGGCTCCCCAGGGCGCTACCGGGGAGCTGTTTTTT	TRBJ2-2	NA	NA	TRBV5-1
CASSFPDLGQGPSYNEQFF	TGTGCCAGCAGCTTCCCGGATCTAGGACAAGGCCCATCCTACAATGAGCAGTTCTTC	TRBJ2-1	NA	NA	TRBV7-2
CASSADRGPSYEQYF	TGTGCCAGCAGCGCAGACAGGGGACCCTCCTACGAGCAGTACTTC	TRBJ2-7	NA	TRBD1	TRBV9
CASSIQGGIFTDTQYF	TGTGCCAGCAGCATACAGGGGGGTATTTTCACAGATACGCAGTATTTT	TRBJ2-3	once	TRBD1	TRBV5-6
CASSPQSRELSNEQFF	TGTGCCAGCAGCCCCCAGTCACGGGAGCTCTCCAATGAGCAGTTCTTC	TRBJ2-1	NA	NA	TRBV7-3
CASSLGPSYEQYF	TGTGCCAGTAGTTTAGGTCCATCCTACGAGCAGTACTTC	TRBJ2-7	NA	NA	TRBV19
CASSLSAAYEQYF	TGTGCCAGCAGTTTATCTGCGGCGTACGAGCAGTACTTC	TRBJ2-7	NA	NA	TRBV27
CATSGGGVASTDTQYF	TGTGCCACCAGTGGGGGCGGAGTCGCTAGCACAGATACGCAGTATTTT	TRBJ2-3	NA	NA	TRBV24-1
CASSHQTTNYGYTF	TGTGCCAGTAGTCACCAGACAACCAACTATGGCTACACCTTC	TRBJ1-2	NA	NA	TRBV19
CASSVNPAGDEQYF	TGTGCCAGCAGCGTAAACCCTGCAGGCGACGAGCAGTACTTC	TRBJ2-7	NA	NA	TRBV9
CASSTQRGNLLTQPQHF	TGTGCCAGCAGTACGCAAAGGGGAAATCTCCTCACTCAGCCCCAGCATTTT	TRBJ1-5	once	NA	TRBV27
CASRSSTTGTGPNYGYTF	TGTGCCAGCCGCTCAAGCACGACTGGGACAGGCCCTAACTATGGCTACACCTTC	TRBJ1-2	NA	TRBD1	TRBV3-1/TRBV3-2
CASTPETGIVVTQYF	TGCGCCAGCACCCCGGAGACAGGGATCGTCGTAACCCAGTACTTC	TRBJ2-5	NA	TRBD1	TRBV5-1
CASSSQTDRVAFF	TGTGCCAGCAGCTCCCAGACCGACAGGGTTGCTTTCTTT	TRBJ1-1	NA	TRBD1	TRBV7-2
CATSDLRQDTQYF	TGTGCCACCAGTGACCTCAGACAAGATACGCAGTATTTT	TRBJ2-3	NA	NA	TRBV24-1
CAWSVMGQGSNTIYF	TGTGCCTGGAGTGTTATGGGCCAGGGGTCAAACACCATATATTTT	TRBJ1-3	NA	NA	TRBV30
CATSAGAGISYEQYF	TGTGCCACCAGTGCCGGAGCAGGGATCTCCTACGAGCAGTACTTC	TRBJ2-7	NA	NA	TRBV24-1
CASKAQMWINQPQHF	TGTGCCAGTAAGGCACAGATGTGGATCAATCAGCCCCAGCATTTT	TRBJ1-5	NA	NA	TRBV19
CAGTGDSDTEAFF	TGTGCCGGGACAGGGGATTCGGACACTGAAGCTTTCTTT	TRBJ1-1	NA	TRBD1	TRBV5-5
CASSSGQVNTGELFF	TGCGCCAGCAGCTCGGGACAGGTGAACACCGGGGAGCTGTTTTTT	TRBJ2-2	NA	TRBD1	TRBV5-1
CASSGGLAAYNEQFF	TGTGCCAGCAGCGGGGGACTAGCGGCCTACAATGAGCAGTTCTTC	TRBJ2-1	NA	TRBD2	TRBV9
CASSIAGSGNTIYF	TGTGCCAGCAGTATAGCGGGCTCTGGAAACACCATATATTTT	TRBJ1-3	NA	NA	TRBV6-5
CASSPPEGQQNIQYF	TGTGCCAGCTCACCACCGGAGGGGCAGCAAAACATTCAGTACTTC	TRBJ2-4	once	NA	TRBV18
CASSLEGTIKQPQHF	TGTGCCAGCAGCTTAGAAGGGACAATTAAACAGCCCCAGCATTTT	TRBJ1-5	NA	NA	TRBV7-2
CASSQAHSGANVLTF	TGTGCCAGCAGCCAAGCACACTCTGGGGCCAACGTCCTGACTTTC	TRBJ2-6	NA	NA	TRBV3-1/TRBV3-2
CASSGRKNIQYF	TGTGCCAGCAGTGGGAGAAAAAACATTCAGTACTTC	TRBJ2-4	NA	NA	TRBV25-1
CASSLSGGDRSYNEQFF	TGTGCCAGCAGTTTATCGGGGGGGGACCGGTCCTACAATGAGCAGTTCTTC	TRBJ2-1	NA	TRBD2	TRBV27